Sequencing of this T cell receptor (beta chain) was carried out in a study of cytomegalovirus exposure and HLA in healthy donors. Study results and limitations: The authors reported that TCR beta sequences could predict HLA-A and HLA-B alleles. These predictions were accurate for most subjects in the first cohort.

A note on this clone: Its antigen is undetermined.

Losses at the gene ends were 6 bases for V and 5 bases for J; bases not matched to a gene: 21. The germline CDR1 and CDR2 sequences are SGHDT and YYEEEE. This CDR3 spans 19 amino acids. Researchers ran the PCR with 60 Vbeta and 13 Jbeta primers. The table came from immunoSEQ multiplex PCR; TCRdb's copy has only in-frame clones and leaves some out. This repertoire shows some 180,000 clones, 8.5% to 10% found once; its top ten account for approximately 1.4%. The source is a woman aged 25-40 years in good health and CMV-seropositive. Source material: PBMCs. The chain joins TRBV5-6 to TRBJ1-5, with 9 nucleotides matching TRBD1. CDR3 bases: TGTGCCAGCACCCAGGGAGGGACAGGGTATTTCGCGAGGGATCAGCCCCAGCATTTT. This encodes CASTQGGTGYFARDQPQHF.